This T cell receptor (beta chain) was identified in a study of T cells in Graves' hyperthyroidism and ophthalmopathy. The V gene's germline CDR1 is KGHDR and CDR2 SFDVKD. Trimming took off 5 bases at V and 7 bases at J, with 10 bases between the two ends. The CDR3 runs 13 residues. As regards this clonotype: The target antigen is unknown.

Amplification of TCR beta CDR3 regions was performed using RNA transcripts as template. Using the HTBI primer set, a first-round RT-PCR was run on the TCR CDR3. TCRdb independently ran MiXCR on the multiplex PCR reads; one entry per CDR3 protein. In the table there are roughly 570,000 distinct CDR3 sequences, about half of which are singletons. Study-wide findings and caveats: A 13 V-J signature model discriminated ophthalmopathy versus stable hyperthyroidism. Expanded thyroid clonotypes (above 0.001) were mostly also found in blood.

The chain recombines TRBV24-1 with TRBJ2-2; no clear D gene. Sequenced sample: peripheral blood or thyroid tissue (not recorded which). The receptor was derived from an adult woman with Graves' disease, either hyperthyroidism or ophthalmopathy (not recorded which). This chain's CDR3 is CATSVQVNGELFF. CDR3 coding DNA: TGTGCCACCAGTGTCCAGGTTAACGGGGAGCTGTTTTTT.